The entry below gives a single TCR beta chain sequence along with its context. Trimming at V came to 4 bases and at J to 0 bases, leaving 8 bases not matched to a gene. The germline gives CDR1 LGHDT, CDR2 YNNKEL (reference sequence). The CDR3 extends over 16 amino acids. Original processing methods: Estimation of nucleated cell counts was performed using reference gene primer amplification. Produced via immunoSEQ multiplex PCR; TCRdb's table is partial and in-frame only. That table gives V, J and clone size, and the DNA gave D and trimming. The top ten clones hold around 7.2% of a sample with roughly 80,000 clones, around 88% of them seen once. The data originate from a study of blood T cell repertoires in COVID-19.

The origin of this receptor is a woman over 75 with acute or convalescent COVID-19. This chain connects TRBV3-1 (or the pseudogene TRBV3-2) to TRBJ2-7, with 8 bases identical to TRBD2. Material for sequencing was peripheral blood. The CDR3 reads CASSRHTSGLSYEQYF. DNA for the CDR3: TGTGCCAGCAGCCGCCATACTAGCGGTCTCTCCTACGAGCAGTACTTC.